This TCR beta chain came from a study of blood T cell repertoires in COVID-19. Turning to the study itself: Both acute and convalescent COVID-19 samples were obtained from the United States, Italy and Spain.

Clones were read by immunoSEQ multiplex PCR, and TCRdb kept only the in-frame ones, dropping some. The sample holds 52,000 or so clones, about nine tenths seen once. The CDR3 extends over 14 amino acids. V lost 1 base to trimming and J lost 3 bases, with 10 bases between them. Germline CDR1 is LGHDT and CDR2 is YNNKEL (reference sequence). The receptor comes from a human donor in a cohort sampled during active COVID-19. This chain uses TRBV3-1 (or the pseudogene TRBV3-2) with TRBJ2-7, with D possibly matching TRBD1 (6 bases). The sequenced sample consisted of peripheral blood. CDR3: CASSQGTVNYEQYF. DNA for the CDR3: TGTGCCAGCAGCCAAGGGACAGTAAACTACGAGCAGTACTTC.